This record concerns one T cell receptor beta chain sequence. Its ends do not fully match the called genes, so a read error is possible. In the authors' workflow: From reference gene primer amplification, estimates of nucleated cell counts were derived. TCRdb keeps only in-frame clones here, not all; method: immunoSEQ multiplex PCR. The DNA gave D and trimming, while V, J and clone size come from that table. The sample includes fewer than 250,000 clones, 85% to 90% seen only once; the top ten take 2.5% to 3%. This sample is part of a study of blood T cell repertoires in COVID-19. Study details: The samples span acute and convalescent COVID-19 from the United States, Italy and Spain. The cDNA or gDNA used as material had been derived from T cells, B-cell-depleted T cells, or PBMCs.

Germline CDR1 and CDR2: SSHAT and FNYEAQ (reference sequence). The CDR3 consists of 16 residues. The sample consisted of peripheral blood. The sequence was obtained from a woman aged 55-69 years with acute or convalescent COVID-19. This chain connects TRBV7-7 to TRBJ2-1, with 16 positions matching TRBD2. As DNA, the CDR3 is TGTGCTAGCAGCTCGGGACTAGCGGGGGGGTGGAATGAGCAGTTCTTC. As protein: CASSSGLAGGWNEQFF.